These 22 T cell receptor beta chains originate from one sample sequenced in a study of radiation and T cells in renal cell carcinoma. Sequencing was performed with immunoSEQ multiplex PCR; in TCRdb, only in-frame clones are kept and a portion is missing. There are some 80,000 clones in the sample; approximately 87% occur only once, and approximately 2.3% lies in the top ten. Time point meaning: blood 4 weeks post-SBRT, at nephrectomy. The treatment: 15 Gy SBRT to primary tumor, nephrectomy 4 weeks later. The sample here was blood, taken from a patient whose treatment included radiotherapy and nephrectomy. These receptors were obtained from an older woman with renal cell carcinoma.

This chain uses TRBV28 with TRBJ1-1; 8 bases agree with TRBD1. This CDR3 is built from 16 residues. Per the germline V gene, CDR1 is MDHEN and CDR2 is SYDVKM. V gave up 8 bases and J gave up 7 bases; unmatched junction bases: 18. The CDR3 coding sequence is TGTGCCAGCTTTTATGCACTTCGACAGGGGCGCGGTGAAGCTTTCTTT. This translates into CASFYALRQGRGEAFF.

This clone has a handful of counts. This chain uses TRBV7-2 with TRBJ1-1; D not resolved. Germline loops: CDR1 SGHTA, CDR2 FQGNSA. CDR3 length equals 13 residues. V was cut by 5 bases and J by 3 bases, with 10 bases left in between. The CDR3 nucleotides read TGTGCCAGCAGCCTTCATGACTACACTGAAGCTTTCTTT. This translates into CASSLHDYTEAFF.

This clone appeared a single time. The chain joins TRBV29-1 to TRBJ2-7; no clear D gene. V gave up 0 bases and J gave up 7 bases, with 7 bases separating them. The CDR3 runs 11 residues. The germline gives CDR1 SQVTM, CDR2 ANQGSEA. The CDR3 sequence: CSVEDRWEQYF. In DNA, the CDR3 is TGCAGCGTTGAAGACCGGTGGGAGCAGTACTTC.

This clone was seen only a few times. The genes are TRBV5-4 and TRBJ2-1, with 8 positions matching TRBD1. This CDR3 spans 16 amino acids. The V segment lost 1 base and the J segment 4 bases; nucleotides outside the gene matches: 7. Germline CDR1 SGHNT, CDR2 YYREEE (reference sequence). CDR3 residues: CASSLSGGITYNEQFF. CDR3 nucleotide sequence: TGTGCCAGCAGCTTGTCAGGGGGCATTACATACAATGAGCAGTTCTTC.

In its sample, this clone was seen a few times. J is TRBJ1-5 and V is TRBV28; maybe TRBD1 (5 bases). This CDR3 has 15 residues. Trimming removed 3 bases from V and 3 bases from J, with 12 bases in between. CDR1 and CDR2 (germline): MDHEN, SYDVKM. CDR3 coding DNA: TGTGCCAGCAGTTTGGGAGACAGCTACAATCAGCCCCAGCATTTT. This sequence encodes CASSLGDSYNQPQHF.

The chain carries TRBV21-1 and TRBJ2-1; the table names TRBD2, a call not compared with the DNA. TRBV21-1 is termed a pseudogene. The CDR3 is 17 amino acids. The DNA of the CDR3 is TGTGCCAGCAGCTCCCGGCGGCTAGCGGGAATCCACAATGAGCAGTTCTTC. Translation gives CASSSRRLAGIHNEQFF.

J is TRBJ1-2 and V is TRBV6-1; perhaps TRBD1 as D (6 bases). Per the germline V gene, CDR1 is MNHNS and CDR2 is SASEGT. Trimming stripped 3 bases from V and 4 bases from J, with 15 bases between. The CDR3 covers 15 residues. In nucleotides, the CDR3 is TGTGCCAGCAGTGAGGGAGCTGGACAGCTCTATGGCTACACCTTC. Its protein is CASSEGAGQLYGYTF.

The chain combines TRBV2 with TRBJ2-3; 10 bases fit TRBD2. The V gene's germline CDR1 is SNHLY and CDR2 FYNNEI. The CDR3 has 15 residues. Losses at the gene ends were 6 bases for V and 2 bases for J; bases not matched to a gene: 5. The CDR3 DNA reads TGTGCCAGCAGCCGTAGCGGGAGGTCCACAGATACGCAGTATTTT. Residues: CASSRSGRSTDTQYF.

The V and J genes are TRBV7-2 and TRBJ1-6; D call uncertain. Germline lookup yields CDR1 SGHTA and CDR2 FQGNSA. The CDR3 has 19 residues. Trimming pared 1 base from V and 1 base from J, leaving 17 bases between. In DNA form, the CDR3 reads TGTGCCAGCAGCTTAGTGTGGACCCTCGGACGGTCCTATAATTCACCCCTCCACTTT. Amino acids: CASSLVWTLGRSYNSPLHF.

The chain carries TRBV7-2 and TRBJ2-7; D is possibly TRBD1 (6 bases). With 3 bases removed from V and 3 bases from J, the gap between germline ends came to 12 bases. CDR3 length: 14 residues. Germline V gives CDR1 SGHTA, CDR2 FQGNSA. CDR3 nucleotide sequence: TGTGCCAGCAGCTTTTACGGGGACAACTACGAGCAGTACTTC. It specifies CASSFYGDNYEQYF.

The chain employs TRBV29-1 and TRBJ1-1; possibly TRBD1 for D (5 bases). Germline loops: CDR1 SQVTM, CDR2 ANQGSEA. V lost 1 base and J lost 0, with 15 bases in between. CDR3 length: 16 residues. This chain's CDR3 is CSVEGLTRGVNTEAFF. The CDR3 nucleotides are TGCAGCGTTGAAGGACTCACCCGGGGGGTGAACACTGAAGCTTTCTTT.

This chain joins TRBV19 and TRBJ2-7; D tentatively fits TRBD1 or TRBD2 (5 bases each). Looked up from germline, CDR1 is LNHDA and CDR2 is SQIVND (reference sequence). V shed 5 bases and J shed 2 bases, with 16 bases lying between them. The length of the CDR3 is 15 residues. CDR3 sequence (DNA): TGTGCCAGTAGTCCAAGTGCCGGGACCGCCTACGAGCAGTACTTC. Translated: CASSPSAGTAYEQYF.

This sequence joins TRBV6-1 and TRBJ1-5; D remains ambiguous. CDR1 MNHNS and CDR2 SASEGT come from the germline V gene. The CDR3 runs to 11 residues. V gave up 6 bases and J gave up 4 bases, with 4 bases separating them. CDR3 region: CASSENQPQHF. The CDR3 nucleotides are TGTGCCAGCAGCGAAAATCAGCCCCAGCATTTT.

The CDR3 nucleotides read TGTGCCAGCAGTTCCCCGGGACTACAACAATGGGAGCAGTTCTTC. Amino acids: CASSSPGLQQWEQFF. V and J are TRBV28 and TRBJ2-1, with 7 bases identical to TRBD2. This CDR3 spans 15 amino acids. Unmatched junction bases numbered 13, after V lost 4 bases and J lost 10 bases. The germline CDR1 and CDR2 sequences are MDHEN and SYDVKM.

The chain uses TRBV5-6 and TRBJ1-2; tentatively, D is TRBD1 (6 bases). The CDR3 is 13 residues long. V lost 1 base and J lost 6, with 10 bases in between. CDR1 is SGHDT and CDR2 is YYEEEE in the germline V gene. The CDR3 sequence is CASSLQGSDGYTF. The CDR3 DNA reads TGTGCCAGCAGCTTGCAGGGGTCCGATGGCTACACCTTC.

The chain combines TRBV6-6 with TRBJ2-7, with a tentative D call TRBD1 (5 bases). From germline, CDR1 is MNHNY and CDR2 SVGAGI (reference sequence). This CDR3 is built from 13 residues. V was shortened by 2 bases and J by 1 base, with 6 bases between the two germline ends. The CDR3 here is CASSYQGSYEQYF. CDR3 sequence (DNA): TGTGCCAGCAGTTACCAGGGTTCCTACGAGCAGTACTTC.

The chain joins TRBV4-1 to TRBJ2-5; D is possibly TRBD2 (7 bases). With the DNA end fitting TRBJ2-7 better, the J assignment may be wrong. This CDR3 spans 16 amino acids. Germline CDR1 is MGHRA and CDR2 is YSYEKL. This CDR3 is CASSQEGGATSYEQYF. CDR3 nucleotide sequence: TGCGCCAGCAGCCAAGAGGGGGGGGCAACCTCCTACGAGCAGTACTTC.

Many counts were recorded for this clone. This rearrangement joins TRBV4-1 to TRBJ1-1, with a possible D match to TRBD1 (6 bases). Germline CDR1 reads MGHRA; CDR2 reads YSYEKL. The V end was cut by 2 bases, the J end by 1 base, with 11 bases between. The CDR3 covers 15 residues. The CDR3 DNA reads as TGCGCCAGCAGCCAACCACGCAGGGGGAACACTGAAGCTTTCTTT. Its protein is CASSQPRRGNTEAFF.

The CDR3 nucleotides are TGTGCCACCAGCAGGGCGCAGGGATTCACTGAAGCTTTCTTT. Residues: CATSRAQGFTEAFF. The rearrangement uses TRBV15 and TRBJ1-1; a weak D match, TRBD1 (5 bases). Germline V gene sequence: CDR1 LNHNV, CDR2 YYDKDF (reference sequence). Deletions cut 3 bases from V and 4 bases from J, with 12 bases between. CDR3 length: 14 amino acids.

The chain combines TRBV12-2 with TRBJ1-2; the D call of TRBD1 is as the table states it, not checked on the DNA. TRBV12-2 is annotated as a pseudogene. This CDR3 region has 17 residues. CDR3 nucleotides: TGTGCAAGTCGTCTTGGGACAGGGTCTTCCCGCAGGGATGGCTACACCTTC. The encoded protein is CASRLGTGSSRRDGYTF.

This clone was seen once. The chain links TRBV6-1 to TRBJ1-2; D is unclear. Trimming took off 8 bases at V and 8 bases at J, with 15 bases between the two ends. From germline, CDR1 is MNHNS and CDR2 SASEGT. The CDR3 consists of 12 residues. The CDR3 region is CASHPLGEGYTF. CDR3 bases: TGTGCCAGCCACCCCCTCGGGGAAGGCTACACCTTC.

This sequence joins TRBV5-6 and TRBJ2-1; 7 bases line up with TRBD2. With V trimmed by 2 bases and J by 8 bases, 10 bases remained unmatched. The CDR3 is made up of 15 amino acids. The germline gives CDR1 SGHDT, CDR2 YYEEEE. The CDR3 spells CASSFEGLEGDEQFF. Written as DNA, the CDR3 is TGTGCCAGCAGCTTTGAAGGACTAGAGGGCGATGAGCAGTTCTTC. Looking up the rest from reference TRBV5-6 and TRBJ2-1 gives the full variable domain: DAGVTQSPTHLIKTRGQQVTLRCSPKSGHDTVSWYQQALGQGPQFIFQYYEEEERQRGNFPDRFSGHQFPNYSSELNVNALLLGDSALYLCASSFEGLEGDEQFFGPGTRLTVL.